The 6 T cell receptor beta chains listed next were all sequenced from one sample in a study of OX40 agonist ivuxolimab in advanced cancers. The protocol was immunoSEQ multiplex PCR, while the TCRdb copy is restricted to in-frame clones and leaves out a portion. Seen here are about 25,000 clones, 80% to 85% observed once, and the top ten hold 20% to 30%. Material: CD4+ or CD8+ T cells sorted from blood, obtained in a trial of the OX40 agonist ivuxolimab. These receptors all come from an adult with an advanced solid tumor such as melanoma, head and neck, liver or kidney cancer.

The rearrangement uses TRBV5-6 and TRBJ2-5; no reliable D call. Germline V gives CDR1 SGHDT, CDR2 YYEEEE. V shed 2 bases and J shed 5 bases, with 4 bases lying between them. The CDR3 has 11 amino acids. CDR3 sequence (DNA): TGTGCCAGCAGCTTATCTGAGACCCAGTACTTC. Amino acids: CASSLSETQYF.

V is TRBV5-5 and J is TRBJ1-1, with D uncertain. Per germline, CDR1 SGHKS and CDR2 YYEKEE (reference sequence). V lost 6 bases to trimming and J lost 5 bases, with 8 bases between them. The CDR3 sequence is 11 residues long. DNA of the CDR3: TGTGCCAGCACCCTAGGGACTGAAGCTTTCTTT. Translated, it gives CASTLGTEAFF.

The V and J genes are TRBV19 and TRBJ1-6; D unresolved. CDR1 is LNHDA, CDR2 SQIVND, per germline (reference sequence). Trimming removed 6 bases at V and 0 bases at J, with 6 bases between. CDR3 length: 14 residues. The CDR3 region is CASSPSSYNSPLHF. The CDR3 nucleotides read TGTGCCAGTAGCCCGAGCTCCTATAATTCACCCCTCCACTTT. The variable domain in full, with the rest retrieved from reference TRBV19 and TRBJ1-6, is DGGITQSPKYLFRKEGQNVTLSCEQNLNHDAMYWYRQDPGQGLRLIYYSQIVNDFQKGDIAEGYSVSREKKESFPLTVTSAQKNPTAFYLCASSPSSYNSPLHFGNGTRLTVT.

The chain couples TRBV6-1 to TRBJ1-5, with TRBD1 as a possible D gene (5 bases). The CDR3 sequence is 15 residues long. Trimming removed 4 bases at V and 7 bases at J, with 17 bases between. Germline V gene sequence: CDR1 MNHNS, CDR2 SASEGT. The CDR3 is CASSGTPGTNQPQHF. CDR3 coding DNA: TGTGCCAGCAGTGGAACCCCAGGGACGAACCAGCCCCAGCATTTT.

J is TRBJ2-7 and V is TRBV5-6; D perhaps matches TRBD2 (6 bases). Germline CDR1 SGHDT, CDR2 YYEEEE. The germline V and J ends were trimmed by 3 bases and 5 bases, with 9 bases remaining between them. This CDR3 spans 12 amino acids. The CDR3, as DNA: TGTGCCAGCAGCTCGGGGGAGAACGAGCAGTACTTC. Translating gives CASSSGENEQYF.

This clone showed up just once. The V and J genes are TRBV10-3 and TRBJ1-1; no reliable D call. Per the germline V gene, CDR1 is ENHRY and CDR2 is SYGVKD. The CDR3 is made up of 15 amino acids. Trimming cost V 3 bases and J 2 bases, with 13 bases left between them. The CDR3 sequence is CAISEPPGSNTEAFF. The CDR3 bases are TGTGCCATCAGTGAACCCCCGGGCTCCAACACTGAAGCTTTCTTT.